This T cell receptor beta chain was identified in a study of blood T cell repertoires in COVID-19. Assay: immunoSEQ multiplex PCR; the TCRdb copy retains only in-frame clones and omits some. The table shows roughly 300,000 clones, with around four fifths occurring only once. Sequencing was performed on peripheral blood. The receptor's source is a woman aged 45-65 years who had recovered from COVID-19.

CDR3 protein: CASSSHGRNLYGYTF. The DNA of the CDR3 is TGTGCCAGCAGTTCCCACGGGAGAAACCTCTATGGCTACACCTTC. J is TRBJ1-2 and V is TRBV6-5; D unresolved. In germline, CDR1 is MNHEY, CDR2 SVGAGI. The V and J ends lost 4 bases and 4 bases respectively, with 16 bases between them. This CDR3 region has 15 residues.